Sequencing of this T cell receptor (beta chain) was carried out in a study of T-cell memory formation after mild COVID-19. Whole-study context: TCR clusters were mostly confined to one donor each. General study points: Whether day 37 second-wave clones are SARS-CoV-2-specific was not confirmed.

This clonotype occurred a few times. The antigen is not known. CDR1 and CDR2 from the germline V gene are ENHRY and SYGVKD. The CDR3 sequence is 14 residues long. V lost 4 bases and J 1 base, leaving 5 bases between the germline ends. MiXCR, run by TCRdb on the 5' RACE reads, gives a single entry per CDR3 protein. The data show 100,000 to 150,000 distinct CDR3 sequences, with over 15% seen just once and about 5% held by the top ten. The chain couples TRBV10-3 to TRBJ2-6, with D unresolved. The sample consisted of PBMCs or a T cell subset sorted from them (not recorded which). This TCR came from a man aged 18 to 30 who had mild COVID-19 (a few samples of this study predate the infection). Cell type and time point are not known. CDR3 nucleotide sequence: TGTGCCATCAGTGCATTTTCTGGGGCCAACGTCCTGACTTTC. Translating gives CAISAFSGANVLTF.